The 11 T cell receptor beta chains in this list originate from one sample, sequenced in a study of regulatory dendritic cells for organ transplantation (dated by TCRdb to 2015 to 2018). The library came from the immunoSEQ multiplex PCR assay. TCRdb provides this immuneACCESS table in a form limited to in-frame rearrangements. Some clones are lacking; in checked studies, under half of them reflect an unresolved V gene, and why the rest are absent is not known. In this sample the table shows about 29,000 clones, about four fifths of which occur a single time. Jointly, the top ten make up approximately 0.094% of the sample. Sequencing was carried out using naive CD4+ T cells from blood. This specimen's cell subset or site label, per the study, means: CD45RA+ naive T cells. Receptors were obtained from a human donor in good health.

The DNA for the CDR3 is TGCGCCAGCAGCCAAGCGGGAAGCCGCACAGATACGCAGTATTTT. Translated: CASSQAGSRTDTQYF. The chain combines TRBV4-1 with TRBJ2-3; TRBD2 is a possible D gene (5 bases). CDR1 MGHRA and CDR2 YSYEKL come from the germline V gene. This CDR3 is 15 amino acids long. V gave up 1 base and J gave up 1 base, with 9 bases separating them.

This clone was seen just once. This rearrangement joins TRBV18 to TRBJ1-2; 7 nucleotides line up with TRBD1. Germline CDR1 reads KGHSH; CDR2 reads LQKENI. The V gene end was trimmed by 3 bases and the J gene end by 1 base; junction bases not matched to a gene: 5. CDR3 length equals 15 residues. The CDR3 region is CASSPGQVVNYGYTF. CDR3 bases: TGTGCCAGCTCACCCGGACAGGTGGTTAACTATGGCTACACCTTC.

The V call is TRBV5-1, the J call TRBJ2-3, with 10 bases that match TRBD2. V trimming: 2 bases; J trimming: 9 bases; junction bases outside the gene matches: 9. This CDR3 has 15 amino acids. The germline V gene encodes CDR1 SGHRS and CDR2 YFSETQ. The CDR3 protein is CASSLAGGRLDTQYF. In DNA form, the CDR3 reads TGCGCCAGCAGCTTAGCGGGGGGGCGATTGGACACGCAGTATTTT. Looking up the rest from reference TRBV5-1 and TRBJ2-3 gives the full variable domain: KAGVTQTPRYLIKTRGQQVTLSCSPISGHRSVSWYQQTPGQGLQFLFEYFSETQRNKGNFPGRFSGRQFSNSRSEMNVSTLELGDSALYLCASSLAGGRLDTQYFGPGTRLTVL.

The chain links TRBV2 to TRBJ2-1; tentatively, D is TRBD1 (7 bases). Germline V gene sequence: CDR1 SNHLY, CDR2 FYNNEI. V lost 8 bases and J lost 6, with 14 bases in between. This CDR3 comprises 13 residues. CDR3 nucleotide sequence: TGTGCCAGCGGGGAGGACAGGATCAATGAGCAGTTCTTC. It is translated as CASGEDRINEQFF.

The gene calls are TRBV5-1 and TRBJ2-6; D is unresolved. CDR1 SGHRS and CDR2 YFSETQ come from the germline V gene. The CDR3 runs 16 residues. The V gene lost 1 base and the J gene lost 0 bases, with 8 bases spanning the gap. As DNA, the CDR3 is TGCGCCAGCAGCTTGTATCCGTTCTCTGGGGCCAACGTCCTGACTTTC. This sequence encodes CASSLYPFSGANVLTF.

The chain uses TRBV11-2 and TRBJ2-4; perhaps TRBD2 as D (5 bases). V dropped 3 bases and J dropped 8 bases, with 11 bases sitting between them. The length of the CDR3 is 13 residues. The germline CDR1 and CDR2 sequences are SGHAT and FQNNGV. CDR3 amino acids: CASSLVGDHIQYF. DNA of the CDR3: TGTGCCAGCAGCTTGGTCGGGGATCACATTCAGTACTTC.

The chain carries TRBV4-2 and TRBJ2-1, with 13 bases fitting TRBD2. Trimming cost V 5 bases and J 8 bases; bases outside gene matches: 6. CDR3 size: 15 residues. Germline V gene sequence: CDR1 LGHNA, CDR2 YNFKEQ. CDR3: CASSSRTSGGDEQFF. Written as DNA, the CDR3 is TGTGCCAGCAGCTCCCGGACTAGCGGGGGCGATGAGCAGTTCTTC.

CDR3 sequence (DNA): TGCGCCAGCAAAACCAGGGTGGACACTGAAGCTTTCTTT. This gives the protein CASKTRVDTEAFF. V gene TRBV5-1 combines with J gene TRBJ1-1; maybe TRBD1 (5 bases). Trimming removed 6 bases at V and 3 bases at J, with 12 bases between. The germline V gene has CDR1 SGHRS and CDR2 YFSETQ. This CDR3 has 13 amino acids.

The rearrangement uses TRBV5-1 and TRBJ1-2; no reliable D call. Trimming pared 0 bases from V and 4 bases from J, leaving 10 bases between. This CDR3 has 14 amino acids. Germline CDR1 SGHRS, CDR2 YFSETQ. The CDR3 nucleotides read TGCGCCAGCAGCTTGGACGGTGCCCCCTATGGCTACACCTTC. Translating it yields CASSLDGAPYGYTF. Complete variable domain (other parts from reference TRBV5-1 and TRBJ1-2): KAGVTQTPRYLIKTRGQQVTLSCSPISGHRSVSWYQQTPGQGLQFLFEYFSETQRNKGNFPGRFSGRQFSNSRSEMNVSTLELGDSALYLCASSLDGAPYGYTFGSGTRLTVV.

This chain links TRBV6-5 with TRBJ2-2; D unclear. Germline V CDR1 and CDR2: MNHEY, SVGAGI. The CDR3 has 16 amino acids. Trimming removed 0 bases at V and 1 base at J, with 9 bases between. CDR3 sequence: CASSYSQVLNTGELFF. The CDR3 nucleotides are TGTGCCAGCAGTTACTCTCAGGTGTTGAACACCGGGGAGCTGTTTTTT.

The chain couples TRBV7-2 to TRBJ2-5, with TRBD2 as a possible D gene (7 bases). The V end lost 5 bases, the J end lost 1 base, and 20 bases lay between the germline ends. The V gene's germline CDR1 is SGHTA and CDR2 FQGNSA. The CDR3 extends over 17 amino acids. The CDR3 DNA reads as TGTGCCAGCAGCCTTGACTTTGCGGGGGCGTTCCAAGAGACCCAGTACTTC. It yields the protein CASSLDFAGAFQETQYF.